This T cell receptor beta chain was captured in a study of blood T cell repertoires in COVID-19 (TCRdb year 2020). A note on the overall study: The collaborator samples originated in the United States, Italy and Spain and spanned the acute and convalescent phases of COVID-19. The prospective study material was composed of cDNA or gDNA derived from T cells, B-cell-depleted T cells, or PBMCs. Subjects who had been exposed to COVID-19, were actively infected with it, or had recovered from it provided the deeply sampled blood TCRbeta repertoires that made up the dataset. A freely available public database, intended as a resource for researchers studying the immune response to SARS-CoV-2, is where the repertoires were released. Samples were obtained from the ongoing ImmuneRACE study (first 160 participants) and from some 1,300 subjects provided by 6 global collaborators. A de-identified subject ID, COVID-19 status, age in years and sex were almost always included in the sample metadata. HLA class I and class II types, where available, came from metadata supplied by the sample provider rather than from assay-based typing. General findings and caveats noted by the study authors: The quantity of clinical and demographic metadata differed by source and by participant and was supplied without curation.

TCRbeta CDR3 regions were amplified from genomic DNA using the immunoSEQ Assay, a bias-controlled multiplex PCR. The authors processed their data as follows. The number of nucleated cells in each sample was estimated by amplification of reference gene primers within the assay. Sequence reads were collapsed and filtered to measure the absolute abundance of every unique TCRbeta CDR3 rearrangement. Productive Simpson clonality was computed per sample as the square root of Simpson's diversity index over productive rearrangements. As stored in TCRdb, this immuneACCESS dataset retains in-frame rearrangements with V and J assigned. A fraction of the clones does not appear; measured against another copy, unresolved V genes explain less than half of the discrepancy, and the remainder lacks a known reason. V and J calls and clone size are those listed in that table; D and trimming were worked out from the DNA. In this sample the table shows approximately 210,000 clones, around 80% of which occur a single time. 9.5% to 15% of the sample rests with the top ten.

This clone appeared a single time. The antigen this receptor binds is unknown. No much larger clonotype is one base removed from it; base qualities were not supplied. Each collaborating institution followed its own protocols to collect whole blood in K2EDTA tubes. For TCRbeta analysis, collaborators shipped samples in one of three forms: frozen whole blood, isolated PBMCs, or DNA extracted from either of those sample types. V and J are trimmed by 5 bases and 8 bases, and the gene matches miss 8 bases of the junction. The CDR3, from cysteine to phenylalanine, totals 15 residues. Solely the CDR3 DNA is kept, with 45 bases framed from the first base. The germline V gene provides CDR1 SGHTA and CDR2 FQGNSA.

The sample taken for sequencing was peripheral blood. The chain uses TRBV7-2 and TRBJ2-1; 11 bases in the junction line up with TRBD1. The sequence came from a woman in her thirties or forties with acute or convalescent COVID-19. CDR3 loop: CASSPGQGARDEQFF. At the DNA level, the sequence is TGTGCCAGCAGCCCCGGACAGGGGGCAAGGGATGAGCAGTTCTTC.